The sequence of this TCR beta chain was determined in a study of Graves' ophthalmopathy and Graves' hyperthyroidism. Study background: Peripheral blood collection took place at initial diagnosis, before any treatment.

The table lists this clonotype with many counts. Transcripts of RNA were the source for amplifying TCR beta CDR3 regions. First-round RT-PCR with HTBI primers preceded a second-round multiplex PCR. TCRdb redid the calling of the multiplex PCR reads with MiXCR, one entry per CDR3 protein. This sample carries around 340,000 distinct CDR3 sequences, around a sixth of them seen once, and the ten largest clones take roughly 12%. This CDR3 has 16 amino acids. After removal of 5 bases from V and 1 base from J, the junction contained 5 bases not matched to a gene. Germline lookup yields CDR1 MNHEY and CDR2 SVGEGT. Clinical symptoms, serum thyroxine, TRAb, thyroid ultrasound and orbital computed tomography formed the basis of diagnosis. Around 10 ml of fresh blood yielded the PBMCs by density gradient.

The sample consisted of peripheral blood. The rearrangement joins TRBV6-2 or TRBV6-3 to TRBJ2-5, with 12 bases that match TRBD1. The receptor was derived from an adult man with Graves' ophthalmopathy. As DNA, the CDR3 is TGTGCCAGCAGTCTCCGGGACAGGGGGCTCCAAGAGACCCAGTACTTC. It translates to CASSLRDRGLQETQYF.